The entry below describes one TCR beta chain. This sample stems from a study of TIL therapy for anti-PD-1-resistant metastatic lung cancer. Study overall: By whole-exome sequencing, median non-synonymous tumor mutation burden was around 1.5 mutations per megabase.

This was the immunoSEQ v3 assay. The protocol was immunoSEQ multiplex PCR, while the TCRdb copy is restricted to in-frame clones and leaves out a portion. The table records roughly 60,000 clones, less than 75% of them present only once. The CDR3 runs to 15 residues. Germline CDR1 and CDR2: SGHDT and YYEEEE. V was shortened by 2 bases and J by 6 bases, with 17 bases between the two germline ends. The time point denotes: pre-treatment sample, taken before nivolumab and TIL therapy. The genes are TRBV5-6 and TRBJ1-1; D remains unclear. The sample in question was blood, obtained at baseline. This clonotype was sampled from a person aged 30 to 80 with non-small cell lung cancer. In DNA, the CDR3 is TGTGCCAGCAGCTTTTTTCGGGGTAGGTTCGCTGAAGCTTTCTTT. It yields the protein CASSFFRGRFAEAFF.